The sequence of this T cell receptor beta chain was determined in a study of CD8+ T cells in alopecia areata. CDR3 size: 15 residues. J gave up 0 bases and V 5 bases, and 4 bases lay outside the gene matches. Per germline, CDR1 SEHNR and CDR2 FQNEAQ (reference sequence). As for this clone: Antigen specificity is unknown.

Treatment noted: oral pan-JAK inhibitor, 5-10 mg twice daily. Obtained from alopecia areata patients were lesional scalp punch biopsies along with peripheral blood. Study-wide points: Many of the expanded lesional clones endured in scalp and blood while on tofacitinib. Administration of tofacitinib significantly diminished scalp clonality and expanded CD8+ clones within the top 100. Lesional scalp, notably in alopecia totalis/universalis, had clonality above that of normal scalp.

RNA, once extracted, was reverse transcribed into cDNA for use as the sequencing template. The table came from immunoSEQ multiplex PCR; TCRdb's copy has only in-frame clones and leaves some out. The sample carries roughly 110,000 clones, about 83% recorded once. This chain links TRBV7-9 with TRBJ2-1, with TRBD2 matching over 7 bases. The source material was CD8+ T cells sorted from blood, sampled at week 24, from a patient treated with tofacitinib. This TCR was sampled from a human donor with alopecia areata. CDR3 DNA: TGTGCCAGCAGCACTGGCGGGGGCTCCTACAATGAGCAGTTCTTC. Encoded protein: CASSTGGGSYNEQFF. The variable domain in full, completed from reference TRBV7-9 and TRBJ2-1, reads DTGVSQNPRHKITKRGQNVTFRCDPISEHNRLYWYRQTLGQGPEFLTYFQNEAQLEKSRLLSDRFSAERPKGSFSTLEIQRTEQGDSAMYLCASSTGGGSYNEQFFGPGTRLTVL.